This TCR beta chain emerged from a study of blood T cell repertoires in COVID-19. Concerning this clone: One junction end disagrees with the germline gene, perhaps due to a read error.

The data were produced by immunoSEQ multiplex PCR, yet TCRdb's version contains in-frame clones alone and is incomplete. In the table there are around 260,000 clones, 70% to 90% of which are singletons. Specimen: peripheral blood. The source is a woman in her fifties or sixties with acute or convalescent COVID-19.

CDR3 region: CASSQDLGTGGAGYDEQFF. The CDR3 nucleotides read TGTGCCAGCAGCCAAGATCTTGGGACAGGGGGCGCGGGCTACGATGAGCAGTTCTTC. The chain links TRBV3-1 (or the pseudogene TRBV3-2) to TRBJ2-1, with 12 bases that match TRBD1. In germline, CDR1 is LGHDT, CDR2 YNNKEL (reference sequence). The CDR3 sequence is 19 residues long.